The clone carrying this T cell receptor beta chain was seen a single time. Its antigen remains unknown. The data are from a study of OX40 agonist ivuxolimab in advanced cancers. In the study overall: Clinicians treated patients with ivuxolimab, an agonistic anti-OX40 (CD134) antibody. Patients treated during dose escalation were battling hepatocellular carcinoma, melanoma, renal cell or head and neck cancer. In this trial design, patients received ivuxolimab intravenously at 0.01 to 10 mg/kg every 2 weeks. Study-wide results and limits: Also present in some nonresponders was a low level of normalized T-cell clonal expansion.

Clones were read by immunoSEQ multiplex PCR, and TCRdb kept only the in-frame ones, dropping some. The repertoire consists of around 66,000 clones, with 80% to 90% occurring once and the leading ten covering less than 14%. With 1 base removed from V and 4 bases from J, the gap between germline ends came to 8 bases. In germline, CDR1 is LNHNV, CDR2 YYDKDF (reference sequence). This CDR3 is built from 13 residues. The receptor was isolated from an adult with an advanced solid tumor such as melanoma, head and neck, liver or kidney cancer. This specimen was CD4+ or CD8+ T cells sorted from blood, taken in a trial of the OX40 agonist ivuxolimab. The chain has TRBV15 and TRBJ2-7; D is unclear. CDR3 DNA sequence: TGTGCCACCAGCAGAGCGCCGACTTACGAGCAGTACTTC. As protein: CATSRAPTYEQYF.